These T cell receptor beta chains were read from a single sample in a study of post-analysis software for immune sequencing data. TCRdb passed the PCR reads through MiXCR, listing each CDR3 protein once. The sample includes approximately 440,000 distinct CDR3 sequences, approximately 46% of them seen just once. Specimen: blood. These receptor sequences come from a girl aged 10 to 17 with multiple sclerosis. Each CDR3 is given with its conserved first and last residue. D genes are given only for firm matches. Clone size is shown for a subset of rows, as once, few, many or a class of expanded clone.

abundance: .
j_gene: TRBJ2-1
v_gene: TRBV18
d_gene: .
CDR3aa: CASSPPANNEQFF
CDR3nt: TGTGCCAGCTCACCTCCGGCCAACAATGAGCAGTTCTTC

abundance: .
j_gene: TRBJ2-1
v_gene: TRBV20-1
d_gene: .
CDR3aa: CSATTGSSYNEQFF
CDR3nt: TGCAGTGCTACTACCGGGTCTTCCTACAATGAGCAGTTCTTC

abundance: .
j_gene: TRBJ2-1
v_gene: TRBV28
d_gene: .
CDR3aa: CASRLNEQFF
CDR3nt: TGTGCCAGCAGGCTCAATGAGCAGTTCTTC

abundance: once
j_gene: TRBJ2-7
v_gene: TRBV28
d_gene: .
CDR3aa: CASSLRTYTYEQYF
CDR3nt: TGTGCCAGCAGTTTAAGGACGTATACCTACGAGCAGTACTTC

abundance: few
j_gene: TRBJ2-7
v_gene: TRBV29-1
d_gene: TRBD2
CDR3aa: CSVAPAGGPYEQYF
CDR3nt: TGCAGTGTTGCACCAGCGGGAGGCCCCTACGAGCAGTACTTC

abundance: .
j_gene: TRBJ2-1
v_gene: TRBV7-3
d_gene: TRBD2
CDR3aa: CASSAKTSGPSYNEQFF
CDR3nt: TGTGCCAGCAGCGCCAAAACTAGCGGGCCCTCCTACAATGAGCAGTTCTTC

abundance: few
j_gene: TRBJ2-1
v_gene: TRBV9
d_gene: .
CDR3aa: CASSVSGIGDEQFF
CDR3nt: TGTGCCAGCAGCGTTTCCGGGATTGGAGATGAGCAGTTCTTC

abundance: once
j_gene: TRBJ2-2
v_gene: TRBV15
d_gene: TRBD2
CDR3aa: CATSRGAGAIGELFF
CDR3nt: TGTGCCACCAGCAGAGGAGCGGGGGCTATCGGGGAGCTGTTTTTT

abundance: once
j_gene: TRBJ1-2
v_gene: TRBV6-6
d_gene: TRBD1
CDR3aa: CASRTDRDLYGYTF
CDR3nt: TGTGCCAGCAGAACAGACAGGGACCTCTATGGCTACACCTTC

abundance: few
j_gene: TRBJ1-1
v_gene: TRBV29-1
d_gene: .
CDR3aa: CSVDRELYTEAFF
CDR3nt: TGCAGCGTTGATCGAGAGTTATATACTGAAGCTTTCTTT

abundance: few
j_gene: TRBJ2-4
v_gene: TRBV7-2
d_gene: TRBD1
CDR3aa: CASSRTTGVVTKNIQYF
CDR3nt: TGTGCCAGCAGCAGAACTACAGGGGTGGTTACCAAAAACATTCAGTACTTC

abundance: .
j_gene: TRBJ2-7
v_gene: TRBV28
d_gene: .
CDR3aa: CASVFLGGSSYEQYF
CDR3nt: TGTGCCAGCGTTTTCCTCGGGGGCAGCTCCTACGAGCAGTACTTC

abundance: .
j_gene: TRBJ2-1
v_gene: TRBV25-1
d_gene: .
CDR3aa: CAAGELANNEQFF
CDR3nt: TGTGCTGCCGGGGAGCTAGCGAACAATGAGCAGTTCTTC

abundance: .
j_gene: TRBJ2-1
v_gene: TRBV29-1
d_gene: .
CDR3aa: CSVRGRAYNEQFF
CDR3nt: TGCAGCGTGCGAGGGCGAGCCTACAATGAGCAGTTCTTC

abundance: few
j_gene: TRBJ2-6
v_gene: TRBV12-3/TRBV12-4
d_gene: TRBD1
CDR3aa: CASSLIVDRAESGANVLTF
CDR3nt: TGTGCCAGCAGTTTAATTGTGGACAGGGCGGAATCTGGGGCCAACGTCCTGACTTTC

abundance: once
j_gene: TRBJ1-1
v_gene: TRBV6-5
d_gene: TRBD1
CDR3aa: CASRPRDRPENTEAFF
CDR3nt: TGTGCCAGCAGACCACGGGACAGGCCAGAGAACACTGAAGCTTTCTTT

abundance: .
j_gene: TRBJ2-1
v_gene: TRBV29-1
d_gene: TRBD2
CDR3aa: CSVDREGEFF
CDR3nt: TGCAGCGTTGACCGGGAGGGGGAGTTCTTC

abundance: few
j_gene: TRBJ2-7
v_gene: TRBV4-3
d_gene: TRBD2
CDR3aa: CASSQDYLAGSYEQYF
CDR3nt: TGCGCCAGCAGCCAAGATTACCTAGCGGGTTCCTACGAGCAGTACTTC

abundance: few
j_gene: TRBJ2-7
v_gene: TRBV5-1
d_gene: .
CDR3aa: CASRLPGSGEQYF
CDR3nt: TGCGCCAGCAGACTCCCGGGGAGTGGCGAGCAGTACTTC

abundance: .
j_gene: TRBJ2-5
v_gene: TRBV6-5
d_gene: TRBD2
CDR3aa: CASSPRTSGRPGEQYF
CDR3nt: TGTGCCAGCAGTCCGCGGACTAGCGGGAGGCCGGGTGAGCAGTACTTC

abundance: few
j_gene: TRBJ2-1
v_gene: TRBV7-2
d_gene: .
CDR3aa: CASSQTQGLSYNEQFF
CDR3nt: TGTGCCAGCAGTCAGACGCAGGGACTCTCCTACAATGAGCAGTTCTTC

abundance: .
j_gene: TRBJ2-3
v_gene: TRBV5-5
d_gene: TRBD2
CDR3aa: CASSLPLADAQYF
CDR3nt: TGTGCCAGCAGCCTTCCACTAGCGGATGCGCAGTATTTT

abundance: few
j_gene: TRBJ2-7
v_gene: TRBV27
d_gene: .
CDR3aa: CASSRNKNSYEQYF
CDR3nt: TGTGCCAGCAGTCGTAACAAAAACTCCTACGAGCAGTACTTC

abundance: few
j_gene: TRBJ2-5
v_gene: TRBV12-3/TRBV12-4
d_gene: .
CDR3aa: CASSLVQGHQETQYF
CDR3nt: TGTGCCAGCAGTTTAGTTCAAGGGCACCAAGAGACCCAGTACTTC

abundance: .
j_gene: TRBJ2-6
v_gene: TRBV12-3/TRBV12-4
d_gene: .
CDR3aa: CASSPGWGANVLTF
CDR3nt: TGTGCCAGCAGTCCGGGGTGGGGGGCCAACGTCCTGACTTTC

abundance: .
j_gene: TRBJ1-2
v_gene: TRBV28
d_gene: .
CDR3aa: CASSRRQDPMGYTF
CDR3nt: TGTGCCAGCAGCCGACGACAGGACCCCATGGGCTACACCTTC

abundance: .
j_gene: TRBJ2-5
v_gene: TRBV29-1
d_gene: .
CDR3aa: CSAPTGGTARETQYF
CDR3nt: TGCAGCGCCCCGACCGGGGGTACGGCCCGAGAGACCCAGTACTTC

abundance: few
j_gene: TRBJ1-6
v_gene: TRBV28
d_gene: TRBD1
CDR3aa: CASSTTGGGSPLHF
CDR3nt: TGTGCCAGCAGCACTACAGGGGGTGGTTCACCCCTCCACTTT

abundance: .
j_gene: TRBJ2-7
v_gene: TRBV5-1
d_gene: .
CDR3aa: CASSLGPRNYEQYF
CDR3nt: TGCGCCAGCAGCTTGGGACCGCGGAATTACGAGCAGTACTTC

abundance: .
j_gene: TRBJ2-7
v_gene: TRBV4-3
d_gene: TRBD2
CDR3aa: CASSGDYRGEQYF
CDR3nt: TGCGCCAGCAGCGGGGACTACCGAGGCGAGCAGTACTTC

abundance: .
j_gene: TRBJ2-5
v_gene: TRBV10-2
d_gene: TRBD2
CDR3aa: CASSGTSGYQETQYF
CDR3nt: TGCGCCAGCAGTGGGACTAGCGGGTACCAAGAGACCCAGTACTTC

abundance: few
j_gene: TRBJ2-7
v_gene: TRBV2
d_gene: TRBD2
CDR3aa: CASSALAGVSEQYF
CDR3nt: TGTGCCAGCAGTGCGCTAGCGGGAGTGTCCGAGCAGTACTTC

abundance: .
j_gene: TRBJ2-1
v_gene: TRBV28
d_gene: TRBD1
CDR3aa: CASSLQGTVQYNEQFF
CDR3nt: TGTGCCAGCAGTCTCCAAGGGACAGTGCAGTACAATGAGCAGTTCTTC

abundance: .
j_gene: TRBJ2-3
v_gene: TRBV7-9
d_gene: TRBD2
CDR3aa: CASSFLAGNPAGDTQYF
CDR3nt: TGTGCCAGCAGTTTTCTAGCGGGAAACCCAGCAGGAGATACGCAGTATTTT

abundance: few
j_gene: TRBJ2-7
v_gene: TRBV20-1
d_gene: .
CDR3aa: CSARDPPAAYEQYF
CDR3nt: TGCAGTGCTAGAGATCCCCCGGCTGCCTACGAGCAGTACTTC

abundance: .
j_gene: TRBJ2-7
v_gene: TRBV20-1
d_gene: .
CDR3aa: CSARENVYEQYF
CDR3nt: TGCAGTGCTAGAGAGAATGTCTACGAGCAGTACTTC

abundance: .
j_gene: TRBJ1-5
v_gene: TRBV10-2
d_gene: TRBD1
CDR3aa: CASSEEGTGNQPQHF
CDR3nt: TGCGCCAGCAGTGAGGAGGGGACAGGGAACCAGCCCCAGCATTTT

abundance: few
j_gene: TRBJ2-1
v_gene: TRBV4-1
d_gene: TRBD2
CDR3aa: CASSQDIRGLAGDEQFF
CDR3nt: TGCGCCAGCAGCCAAGATATCAGGGGACTAGCGGGAGATGAGCAGTTCTTC

abundance: .
j_gene: TRBJ2-7
v_gene: TRBV29-1
d_gene: TRBD2
CDR3aa: CSVSNRLAHEQYF
CDR3nt: TGCAGCGTTTCGAATAGACTAGCTCACGAGCAGTACTTC

abundance: few
j_gene: TRBJ1-2
v_gene: TRBV29-1
d_gene: TRBD1
CDR3aa: CSVELTGTDYGYTF
CDR3nt: TGCAGCGTTGAACTGACCGGGACAGACTATGGCTACACCTTC

abundance: few
j_gene: TRBJ2-3
v_gene: TRBV4-1
d_gene: .
CDR3aa: CASSQVLATDTQYF
CDR3nt: TGCGCCAGCAGCCAAGTGTTGGCGACAGATACGCAGTATTTT

abundance: .
j_gene: TRBJ1-2
v_gene: TRBV5-1
d_gene: .
CDR3aa: CASSLDTDRRRPGYTF
CDR3nt: TGCGCCAGCAGCTTGGACACCGACAGGAGACGACCCGGCTACACCTTC

abundance: .
j_gene: TRBJ1-5
v_gene: TRBV20-1
d_gene: .
CDR3aa: CSAREPSPTRAQHF
CDR3nt: TGCAGTGCTAGAGAACCCTCCCCGACTCGGGCCCAGCATTTT

abundance: .
j_gene: TRBJ2-1
v_gene: TRBV15
d_gene: .
CDR3aa: CATSRDLRTYNEQFF
CDR3nt: TGTGCCACCAGCAGAGATCTGCGGACCTACAATGAGCAGTTCTTC

abundance: few
j_gene: TRBJ2-1
v_gene: TRBV29-1
d_gene: .
CDR3aa: CSVGVGFF
CDR3nt: TGCAGCGTTGGAGTCGGGTTCTTC

abundance: .
j_gene: TRBJ2-1
v_gene: TRBV7-2
d_gene: .
CDR3aa: CASSSRESRREQFF
CDR3nt: TGTGCCAGCAGCTCTCGGGAGTCGAGGCGTGAGCAGTTCTTC

abundance: once
j_gene: TRBJ2-1
v_gene: TRBV27
d_gene: TRBD2
CDR3aa: CASGSSSGINNEQFF
CDR3nt: TGTGCCAGCGGGTCGAGTAGCGGGATTAACAATGAGCAGTTCTTC

abundance: .
j_gene: TRBJ1-1
v_gene: TRBV5-1
d_gene: TRBD1
CDR3aa: CASRPDRGGGKAFF
CDR3nt: TGCGCCAGCAGACCCGACAGGGGAGGAGGGAAAGCTTTCTTT

abundance: few
j_gene: TRBJ1-5
v_gene: TRBV12-3/TRBV12-4
d_gene: .
CDR3aa: CASSSPSRGDQPQHF
CDR3nt: TGTGCCAGCAGTTCGCCCTCCCGGGGTGATCAGCCCCAGCATTTT

abundance: few
j_gene: TRBJ2-1
v_gene: TRBV5-1
d_gene: TRBD1
CDR3aa: CASSLVDRGQNNEQFF
CDR3nt: TGCGCCAGCAGCTTGGTGGACAGGGGGCAAAACAATGAGCAGTTCTTC

abundance: .
j_gene: TRBJ2-1
v_gene: TRBV20-1
d_gene: TRBD2
CDR3aa: CSASRRGLAYNEQFF
CDR3nt: TGCAGTGCTAGTAGACGGGGACTAGCATACAATGAGCAGTTCTTC

abundance: .
j_gene: TRBJ2-5
v_gene: TRBV7-2
d_gene: .
CDR3aa: CASRFGVETQYF
CDR3nt: TGTGCCAGCAGATTCGGGGTGGAGACCCAGTACTTC

abundance: .
j_gene: TRBJ1-4
v_gene: TRBV6-1
d_gene: .
CDR3aa: CASSEILDSGNEKLFF
CDR3nt: TGTGCCAGCAGTGAAATCCTGGACAGTGGAAATGAAAAACTGTTTTTT

abundance: few
j_gene: TRBJ1-2
v_gene: TRBV6-1
d_gene: TRBD1
CDR3aa: CASSGSPGQGAFGYTF
CDR3nt: TGTGCCAGCAGTGGTTCACCGGGACAGGGGGCATTTGGCTACACCTTC

abundance: .
j_gene: TRBJ2-5
v_gene: TRBV6-5
d_gene: TRBD1
CDR3aa: CASSYLDRGQETQYF
CDR3nt: TGTGCCAGCAGTTACTTGGACAGGGGTCAAGAGACCCAGTACTTC

abundance: .
j_gene: TRBJ2-5
v_gene: TRBV7-2
d_gene: .
CDR3aa: CASSLVGIQQETQYF
CDR3nt: TGTGCCAGCAGCTTAGTCGGGATCCAACAAGAGACCCAGTACTTC

abundance: .
j_gene: TRBJ2-1
v_gene: TRBV20-1
d_gene: TRBD2
CDR3aa: CSAPVSGSAYNEQFF
CDR3nt: TGCAGTGCTCCCGTCAGCGGGAGCGCCTACAATGAGCAGTTCTTC

abundance: .
j_gene: TRBJ1-3
v_gene: TRBV12-3/TRBV12-4
d_gene: .
CDR3aa: CASSSIPRFVGKNSGNTIYF
CDR3nt: TGTGCCAGCAGTTCCATTCCCCGATTTGTTGGCAAGAACTCTGGAAACACCATATATTTT